This T cell receptor (beta chain) was captured by sequencing in a study of blood T cells in healthy people across ages. Every sample had a minimum of 6 million PBMCs isolated. Of note for this clonotype: Its specificity is not known. The germline gene is not matched at one end of the junction; a read error may be the cause.

General study points: Roughly linear age-related decline in beta diversity appeared, significant by age about 40. Conclusively comparing naive with antigen-experienced cells was impossible with unsorted PBMCs.

Primed by a sample-barcoded 5' primer and a J-beta primer mix, a second PCR proceeded for 7 to 11 cycles. Every sample returned 3 million or more CDR3-containing paired-end reads. TCRdb used MiXCR to reprocess the 5' RACE reads, holding one entry per CDR3 protein. The sample holds around 1,500,000 distinct CDR3 sequences, 28% seen once. The CDR3 loop spans 18 amino acids. Germline CDR1 MDHEN, CDR2 SYDVKM. Specimen: blood. The chain links TRBV28 to TRBJ1-5; 9 bases are a match to TRBD1. The clonotype originates from a woman in her 30s in good health. This chain's CDR3 is CASSWASGTGNSDQPQHF. In DNA, the CDR3 is TGTGCCAGCAGTTGGGCCTCCGGGACAGGGAATAGCGATCAGCCCCAGCATTTT.